The entry that follows covers one TCR beta chain sequence. The specificity of this receptor is unknown. No base quality information exists; no much larger clone differs at one position. The immunoSEQ Assay, a bias-controlled multiplex PCR, was used to amplify TCRbeta CDR3 regions from genomic DNA. The paper's processing steps were these. Nucleated cell counts per sample were estimated from amplification of reference gene primers within the assay. To quantify the absolute abundance of each unique TCRbeta CDR3 rearrangement, sequence reads were collapsed and filtered. For each sample, productive Simpson clonality was calculated by taking the square root of Simpson's diversity index across productive rearrangements. In its TCRdb copy, this immuneACCESS table keeps in-frame sequences only and misses some clones. Where compared with another copy, unresolved V genes explain less than half of these, and the others have no known cause. The D gene and trimming were derived from the DNA, and the V and J assignments and clone size from that table. This sample gives about 90,000 clones in total; around 81% of them show up just once. In total, the top ten clones hold 6.3% of the sample.

Whole blood was collected in K2EDTA tubes by collaborating institutions according to the institutions' own protocols. For TCRbeta analysis, collaborators shipped samples in one of three forms: frozen whole blood, isolated PBMCs, or DNA extracted from either of those sample types. The data were taken from a study of blood T cell repertoires in COVID-19 (dated by TCRdb to 2020 to 2021). With respect to the entire study: Collaborator samples came from the United States, Italy and Spain and covered acute and convalescent phases of COVID-19. Sample metadata almost always included a de-identified subject ID, COVID-19 status, age in years and sex. The material from the prospective study consisted of cDNA or gDNA derived from T cells, B-cell-depleted T cells, or PBMCs. The repertoires were released in a freely available public database intended as a resource for research on the immune response to SARS-CoV-2. Samples came from the ongoing ImmuneRACE study (first 160 participants) plus 1,254 subjects from 6 global collaborators. Where available, HLA class I and class II types were obtained from metadata supplied by the sample provider rather than from assay-based typing. Deeply sampled blood TCRbeta repertoires from subjects exposed to, actively infected with, or recovered from COVID-19 were included in the dataset. What the study reported, not specific to this receptor: Clinical and demographic metadata were provided uncurated, with the amount varying by source and participant.

CDR1 and CDR2, looked up from the germline V gene (reference sequence), are LGHDT and YNNKEL. The CDR3 goes from the cysteine to the phenylalanine over 15 residues. Of the read, only the CDR3 DNA is kept; its 45 bases are in frame from base 1. V ends up 4 bases short and J 2 bases short, with an unmatched junction base count of 5. The TCR comes from a man aged 55 to 70 with acute or convalescent COVID-19. Material: peripheral blood. The rearrangement joined TRBV3-1 (or the pseudogene TRBV3-2) to TRBJ2-3, and 8 junctional nucleotides match TRBD1. The CDR3 amino acid sequence is: CASSPGQAFTDTQYF. DNA sequence: TGTGCCAGCAGCCCGGGACAGGCCTTCACAGATACGCAGTATTTT.